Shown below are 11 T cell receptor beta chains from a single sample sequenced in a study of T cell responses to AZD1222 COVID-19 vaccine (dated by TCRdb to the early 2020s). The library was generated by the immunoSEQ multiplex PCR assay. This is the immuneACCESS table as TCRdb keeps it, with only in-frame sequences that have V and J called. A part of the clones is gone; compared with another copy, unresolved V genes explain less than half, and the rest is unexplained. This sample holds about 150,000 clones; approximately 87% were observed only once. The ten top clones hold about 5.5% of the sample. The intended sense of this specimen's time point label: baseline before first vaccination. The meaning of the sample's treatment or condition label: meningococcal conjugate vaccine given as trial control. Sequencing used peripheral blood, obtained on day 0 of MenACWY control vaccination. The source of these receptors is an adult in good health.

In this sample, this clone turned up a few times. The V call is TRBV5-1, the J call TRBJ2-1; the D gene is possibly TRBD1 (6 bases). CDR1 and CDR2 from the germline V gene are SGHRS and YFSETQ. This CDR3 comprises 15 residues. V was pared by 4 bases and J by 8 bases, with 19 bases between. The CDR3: CASSLSGTLRDEQFF. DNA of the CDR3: TGCGCCAGCAGCCTATCCGGGACACTTAGGGATGAGCAGTTCTTC. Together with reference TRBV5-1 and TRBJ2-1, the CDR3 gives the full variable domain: KAGVTQTPRYLIKTRGQQVTLSCSPISGHRSVSWYQQTPGQGLQFLFEYFSETQRNKGNFPGRFSGRQFSNSRSEMNVSTLELGDSALYLCASSLSGTLRDEQFFGPGTRLTVL.

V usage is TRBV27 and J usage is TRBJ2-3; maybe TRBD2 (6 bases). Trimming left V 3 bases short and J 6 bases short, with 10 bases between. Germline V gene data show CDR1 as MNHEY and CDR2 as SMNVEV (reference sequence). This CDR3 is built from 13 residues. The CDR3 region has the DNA TGTGCCAGCAGTTTCGGGAGAATGGATACGCAGTATTTT. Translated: CASSFGRMDTQYF.

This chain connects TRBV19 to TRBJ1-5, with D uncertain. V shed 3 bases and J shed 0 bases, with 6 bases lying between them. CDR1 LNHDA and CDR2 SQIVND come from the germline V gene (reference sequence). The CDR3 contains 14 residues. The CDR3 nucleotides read TGTGCCAGTAGTATCGGGTATAGCAATCAGCCCCAGCATTTT. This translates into CASSIGYSNQPQHF.

In nucleotides, the CDR3 is TGTGCCAGCAGCTTAACCACCGGGGGGGCATTGGGTAGAGAAAAACTGTTTTTT. Amino acid sequence: CASSLTTGGALGREKLFF. J is TRBJ1-4 and V is TRBV7-9; D perhaps matches TRBD1 (6 bases). Germline V CDR1 and CDR2: SEHNR, FQNEAQ (reference sequence). Trimming took 2 bases from V and 8 from J, leaving 24 bases between them. The CDR3 has 18 amino acids.

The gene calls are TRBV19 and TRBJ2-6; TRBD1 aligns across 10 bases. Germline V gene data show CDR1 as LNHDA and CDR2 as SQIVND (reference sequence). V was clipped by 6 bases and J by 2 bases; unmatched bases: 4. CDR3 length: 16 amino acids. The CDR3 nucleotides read TGTGCCAGTAGCAGGACAGGGGGACCTGGGGCCAACGTCCTGACTTTC. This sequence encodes CASSRTGGPGANVLTF.

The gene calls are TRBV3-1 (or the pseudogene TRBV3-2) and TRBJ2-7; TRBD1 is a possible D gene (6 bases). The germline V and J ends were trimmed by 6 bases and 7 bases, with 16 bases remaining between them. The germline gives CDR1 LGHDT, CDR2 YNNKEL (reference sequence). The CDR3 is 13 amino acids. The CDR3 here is CASSLGGQIEQYF. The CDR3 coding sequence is TGTGCCAGCAGTCTAGGCGGACAGATTGAGCAGTACTTC.

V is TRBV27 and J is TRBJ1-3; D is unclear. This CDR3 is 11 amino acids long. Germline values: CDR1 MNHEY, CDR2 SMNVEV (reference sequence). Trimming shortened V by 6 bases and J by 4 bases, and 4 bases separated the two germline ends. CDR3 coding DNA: TGTGCCAGCAGGACGGGAAACACCATATATTTT. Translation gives CASRTGNTIYF.

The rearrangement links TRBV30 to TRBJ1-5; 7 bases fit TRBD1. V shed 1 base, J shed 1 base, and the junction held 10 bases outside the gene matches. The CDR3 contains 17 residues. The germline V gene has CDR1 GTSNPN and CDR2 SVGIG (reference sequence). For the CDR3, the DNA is TGTGCCTGGAGTGCCGAGGGGGCCCCCCTAAGCAATCAGCCCCAGCATTTT. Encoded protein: CAWSAEGAPLSNQPQHF.

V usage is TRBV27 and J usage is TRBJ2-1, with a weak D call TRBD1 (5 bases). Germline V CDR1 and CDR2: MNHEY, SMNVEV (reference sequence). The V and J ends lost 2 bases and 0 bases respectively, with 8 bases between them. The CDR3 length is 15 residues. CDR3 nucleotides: TGTGCCAGCAGTTTAAGGGGAAGCTCCTACAATGAGCAGTTCTTC. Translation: CASSLRGSSYNEQFF.

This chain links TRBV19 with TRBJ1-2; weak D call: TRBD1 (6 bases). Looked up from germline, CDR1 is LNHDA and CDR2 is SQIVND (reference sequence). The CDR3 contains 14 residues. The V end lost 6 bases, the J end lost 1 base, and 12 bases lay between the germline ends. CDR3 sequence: CASRGQRNNYGYTF. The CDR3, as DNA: TGTGCCAGTAGAGGACAGAGAAATAACTATGGCTACACCTTC.

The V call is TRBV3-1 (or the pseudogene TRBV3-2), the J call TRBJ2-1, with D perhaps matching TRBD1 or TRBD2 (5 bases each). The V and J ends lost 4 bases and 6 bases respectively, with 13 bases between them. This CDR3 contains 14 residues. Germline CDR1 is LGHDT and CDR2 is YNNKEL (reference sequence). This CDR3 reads CASSRNRDVNEQFF. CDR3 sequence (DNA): TGTGCCAGCAGCCGAAACCGGGACGTCAATGAGCAGTTCTTC.